This TCR beta chain was retrieved from a study of blood T cells in healthy people across ages. The second PCR ran roughly 7 to 12 cycles with a sample-barcoded 5' primer and J-beta primers. From each sample, at least 2.5 million paired-end reads containing CDR3 were obtained. TCRdb recomputed calls from the 5' RACE reads with MiXCR, one row per CDR3 protein. The data hold hundreds of thousands of distinct CDR3 sequences, with 40% to 50% observed a single time. Points from the study as a whole: TCR beta diversity correlated strongly with naive T cell percentage. When set beside aged donors, long-lived donors presented more naive CD4+ cells and higher diversity.

Germline CDR1 SGHAT, CDR2 FQNNGV. Trimming removed 1 base from V and 6 bases from J, with 10 bases in between. This CDR3 spans 14 amino acids. This clonotype was counted only a few times. Its antigen is as yet unknown. This TCR came from a man in his fifties or sixties in good health. The J gene is TRBJ1-5, the V gene TRBV11-2; a weak D match, TRBD1 (6 bases). The sample taken for sequencing was blood. The CDR3 DNA is TGTGCCAGCAGCTTAGGTACAGGGACTCAGCCCCAGCATTTT. It codes for CASSLGTGTQPQHF.